This T cell receptor (beta chain) derives from a study of cytomegalovirus exposure and HLA in healthy donors. J gave up 3 bases and V 4 bases, and 6 bases lay outside the gene matches. The CDR3 covers 14 residues. CDR1 and CDR2 from the germline V gene are GTSNPN and SVGIG (reference sequence). Amplification used 60 Vbeta primers and 13 Jbeta primers. Libraries were prepared by immunoSEQ multiplex PCR; TCRdb keeps only in-frame clonotypes and omits some of them. The sample includes 100,000 to 150,000 clones, 65% to 80% of them seen just once. This sequence originates from a woman aged 18-35 years in good health and CMV-seronegative. Material: PBMCs. This chain links TRBV30 with TRBJ1-1, with 9 bases fitting TRBD1. CDR3 bases: TGTGCCTGGACTACGGGACAGGGTGACACTGAAGCTTTCTTT. Its translation is CAWTTGQGDTEAFF. The complete variable domain, with remaining parts taken from reference TRBV30 and TRBJ1-1, reads SQTIHQWPATLVQPVGSPLSLECTVEGTSNPNLYWYRQAAGRGLQLLFYSVGIGQISSEVPQNLSASRPQDRQFILSSKKLLLSDSGFYLCAWTTGQGDTEAFFGQGTRLTVV.